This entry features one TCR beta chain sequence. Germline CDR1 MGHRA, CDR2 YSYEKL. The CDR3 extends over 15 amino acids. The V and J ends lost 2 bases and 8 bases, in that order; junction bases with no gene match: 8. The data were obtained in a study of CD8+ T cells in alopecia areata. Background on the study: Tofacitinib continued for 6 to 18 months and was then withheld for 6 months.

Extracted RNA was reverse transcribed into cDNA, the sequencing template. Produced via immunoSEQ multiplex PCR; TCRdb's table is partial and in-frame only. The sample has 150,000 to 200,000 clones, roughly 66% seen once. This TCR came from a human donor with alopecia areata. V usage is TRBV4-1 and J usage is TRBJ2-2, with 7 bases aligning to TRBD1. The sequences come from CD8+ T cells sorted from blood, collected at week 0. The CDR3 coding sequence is TGCGCCAGCAGCCAAACCAAGACAGGGCGGGGGGAGCTGTTTTTT. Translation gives CASSQTKTGRGELFF.